These 28 T cell receptor beta chains came from one sample sequenced in a study of blood T cell repertoires in COVID-19. Data came from immunoSEQ multiplex PCR; TCRdb stores just in-frame clones and leaves some out. The table shows about 260,000 clones, with about 80% occurring only once. The sequenced sample was peripheral blood. The receptors come from an elderly woman with acute or convalescent COVID-19.

The chain joins TRBV5-1 to TRBJ2-1, with 7 bases identical to TRBD1. The ends lost 4 bases at V and 8 bases at J; junction bases unmatched: 9. The CDR3 contains 14 residues. Germline CDR1 reads SGHRS; CDR2 reads YFSETQ. The CDR3 DNA reads as TGCGCCAGCAGCCGACAGGGAGAGTTCGATGAGCAGTTCTTC. Amino acid sequence: CASSRQGEFDEQFF. Variable domain in full (rest from reference TRBV5-1 and TRBJ2-1): KAGVTQTPRYLIKTRGQQVTLSCSPISGHRSVSWYQQTPGQGLQFLFEYFSETQRNKGNFPGRFSGRQFSNSRSEMNVSTLELGDSALYLCASSRQGEFDEQFFGPGTRLTVL.

This clone has just a few counts. The chain combines TRBV6-1 with TRBJ2-4; TRBD2 aligns across 10 bases. J lost 0 bases, V lost 4 bases, and 6 bases had no gene match. The length of the CDR3 is 17 residues. Germline V gene sequence: CDR1 MNHNS, CDR2 SASEGT. In DNA, the CDR3 is TGTGCCAGCAGTGCCCAAACTAGCGGGGTAGCCAAAAACATTCAGTACTTC. Translation gives CASSAQTSGVAKNIQYF.

This chain connects TRBV6-2 or TRBV6-3 to TRBJ2-2, with TRBD2 matching 9 bases. V shed 2 bases, J shed 5 bases, and the junction held 9 bases outside the gene matches. The CDR3 loop spans 17 amino acids. Germline V gives CDR1 MNHEY, CDR2 SVGEGT. CDR3 sequence (DNA): TGTGCCAGCAGTTACGAGCGCGGGAGGGCCGAAACCGGGGAGCTGTTTTTT. Translating gives CASSYERGRAETGELFF.

Written as DNA, the CDR3 is TGTGCCAGCAGTCCCGGGACAGCTTACGAGCAGTACTTC. Translated: CASSPGTAYEQYF. This chain joins TRBV12-3 or TRBV12-4 and TRBJ2-7; TRBD1 matches at 7 bases. This CDR3 has 13 amino acids. Germline trimming cut 5 bases from V and 4 bases from J; bases unmatched to any gene: 5.

The CDR3 sequence: CASSLVATNTGELFF. The CDR3 nucleotides are TGCGCCAGCAGCTTGGTAGCGACGAACACCGGGGAGCTGTTTTTT. V and J are TRBV5-1 and TRBJ2-2, with D possibly being TRBD2 (5 bases). The CDR3 has 15 amino acids. Looked up from germline, CDR1 is SGHRS and CDR2 is YFSETQ. Trimming cost V 0 bases and J 0 bases, with 6 bases left between them.

The rearrangement uses TRBV7-2 and TRBJ1-5; D gene unclear. Germline lookup yields CDR1 SGHTA and CDR2 FQGNSA. Trimming removed 0 bases at V and 3 bases at J, with 9 bases between. This CDR3 comprises 15 residues. The CDR3 loop is CASSLATPTNQPQHF. For the CDR3, the DNA is TGTGCCAGCAGCTTAGCGACTCCTACCAATCAGCCCCAGCATTTT.

The CDR3 nucleotides are TGTGCCAGCAGGCCAGGGGGCGAGTCCTACAATGAGCAGTTCTTC. It encodes CASRPGGESYNEQFF. V gene TRBV28 combines with J gene TRBJ2-1; 8 bases map to TRBD1. This CDR3 comprises 15 residues. The V and J ends lost 6 bases and 1 base, in that order; junction bases with no gene match: 5. Germline V CDR1 and CDR2: MDHEN, SYDVKM.

The V gene is TRBV24-1, the J gene TRBJ2-5, with 9 nucleotides matching TRBD1. The ends lost 4 bases at V and 5 bases at J; junction bases unmatched: 7. The germline V gene encodes CDR1 KGHDR and CDR2 SFDVKD. The CDR3 totals 15 residues. The CDR3 sequence is CATSDNRGRGETQYF. The CDR3 bases are TGTGCCACCAGTGACAACAGGGGGCGGGGGGAGACCCAGTACTTC.

This clone came up once. The chain recombines TRBV7-8 with TRBJ2-2; D is ambiguous. The length of the CDR3 is 12 residues. CDR1 SGHVS and CDR2 FQNEAQ come from the germline V gene. Trimming took off 8 bases at V and 4 bases at J, with 8 bases between the two ends. The CDR3 DNA is TGTGCCAGCCTAATAACCACCGGGGAGCTGTTTTTT. This sequence encodes CASLITTGELFF.

This clone was detected once. The J gene is TRBJ1-6, the V gene TRBV19, with 12 bases identical to TRBD1. Trimming at V came to 6 bases and at J to 9 bases, leaving 9 bases not matched to a gene. Germline loops: CDR1 LNHDA, CDR2 SQIVND (reference sequence). The CDR3 runs 16 residues. The CDR3 sequence: CASRPSRDRGLSPLHF. CDR3 nucleotide sequence: TGTGCCAGTAGGCCCTCAAGGGACAGGGGGCTTTCACCCCTCCACTTT. The complete variable domain, with remaining parts taken from reference TRBV19 and TRBJ1-6, reads DGGITQSPKYLFRKEGQNVTLSCEQNLNHDAMYWYRQDPGQGLRLIYYSQIVNDFQKGDIAEGYSVSREKKESFPLTVTSAQKNPTAFYLCASRPSRDRGLSPLHFGNGTRLTVT.

This chain joins TRBV2 and TRBJ1-4, with 7 bases identical to TRBD1. Germline CDR1 is SNHLY and CDR2 is FYNNEI. This CDR3 is built from 15 residues. Trimming cost V 5 bases and J 8 bases; bases outside gene matches: 11. This CDR3 reads CASSKDRPGGEKLFF. CDR3 nucleotide sequence: TGTGCCAGCAGTAAGGACAGGCCGGGTGGAGAAAAACTGTTTTTT.

The chain joins TRBV11-2 to TRBJ2-3, with unresolved D. CDR1 is SGHAT and CDR2 is FQNNGV in the germline V gene. The CDR3 spans 11 residues. Trimming shortened V by 7 bases and J by 6 bases, and 8 bases separated the two germline ends. CDR3 sequence reads: CASNDLDTQYF. The CDR3 DNA reads as TGTGCCAGCAACGACTTGGATACGCAGTATTTT.

The chain joins TRBV19 to TRBJ2-2; TRBD1 matches 10 bases. CDR1 is LNHDA, CDR2 SQIVND, per germline (reference sequence). V shed 6 bases and J 3 bases; nucleotides not matched to a gene: 4. CDR3 length: 15 residues. CDR3 sequence: CASRRQGADTGELFF. CDR3 DNA sequence: TGTGCCAGTAGACGACAGGGGGCGGACACCGGGGAGCTGTTTTTT.

As DNA, the CDR3 is TGTGCCAGCTCACCGCGGACAGGGACTGAAGCTTTCTTT. It encodes CASSPRTGTEAFF. The rearrangement links TRBV18 to TRBJ1-1; 8 bases are a match to TRBD1. Trimming at V came to 3 bases and at J to 5 bases, leaving 2 bases not matched to a gene. CDR1 and CDR2 (germline): KGHSH, LQKENI. The CDR3 extends over 13 amino acids.

The chain joins TRBV6-4 to TRBJ2-3; TRBD1 might be the D (6 bases). Germline CDR1 MRHNA, CDR2 SNTAGT. V was shortened by 5 bases and J by 5 bases, with 11 bases between the two germline ends. This CDR3 is built from 13 residues. The CDR3 reads CASSLDSGDTQYF. The CDR3 nucleotides are TGTGCCAGCAGTCTGGACAGCGGAGATACGCAGTATTTT.

This clone was seen more than once but under ten times. This chain uses TRBV7-6 with TRBJ2-5; 12 bases line up with TRBD2. The CDR3 consists of 21 residues. The germline V gene has CDR1 SGHVS and CDR2 FNYEAQ. V trimming: 0 bases; J trimming: 1 base; junction bases outside the gene matches: 15. This chain's CDR3 is CASSLAPGGLAGGYVQETQYF. The CDR3 DNA is TGTGCCAGCAGCTTAGCCCCAGGTGGGCTAGCGGGGGGGTACGTCCAAGAGACCCAGTACTTC.

This chain uses TRBV5-8 with TRBJ2-5, with 7 bases that match TRBD2. The CDR3 is made up of 16 amino acids. Germline values: CDR1 SGHTS, CDR2 YDEGEE. J gave up 3 bases and V 5 bases, and 13 bases lay outside the gene matches. The CDR3 DNA follows: TGTGCCAGCAGGCAACAGTGGGGGAGGGAAGAAGAGACCCAGTACTTC. Protein sequence: CASRQQWGREEETQYF.

The gene calls are TRBV7-9 and TRBJ2-3, with 8 nucleotides matching TRBD2. The germline CDR1 and CDR2 sequences are SEHNR and FQNEAQ (reference sequence). Trimming at V came to 2 bases and at J to 2 bases, leaving 6 bases not matched to a gene. The CDR3 is 16 residues long. The CDR3 sequence is CASSLSLAGSTDTQYF. The DNA for the CDR3 is TGTGCCAGCAGCTTAAGCCTAGCGGGCTCCACAGATACGCAGTATTTT.

This clone showed up just a few times. The chain has TRBV29-1 and TRBJ1-3, with 12 bases fitting TRBD1. CDR3 length: 15 amino acids. CDR1 and CDR2 from the germline V gene are SQVTM and ANQGSEA. With V trimmed by 3 bases and J by 4 bases, 4 bases remained unmatched. The CDR3 sequence: CSVEGQGAVGNTIYF. The CDR3 region has the DNA TGCAGCGTTGAGGGACAGGGGGCGGTCGGAAACACCATATATTTT. Full variable domain (rest looked up from reference TRBV29-1 and TRBJ1-3): SAVISQKPSRDICQRGTSLTIQCQVDSQVTMMFWYRQQPGQSLTLIATANQGSEATYESGFVIDKFPISRPNLTFSTLTVSNMSPEDSSIYLCSVEGQGAVGNTIYFGEGSWLTVV.

Written as DNA, the CDR3 is TGCGCCAGCAGCCAAGTTGGCAAATCGCCCAATGAGCAGTTCTTC. This encodes CASSQVGKSPNEQFF. V and J are TRBV4-3 and TRBJ2-1; D unclear. This CDR3 is built from 15 residues. V lost 1 base to trimming and J lost 6 bases, with 13 bases between them. CDR1 LGHNA and CDR2 YSLEER come from the germline V gene.

This chain joins TRBV7-2 and TRBJ1-1; TRBD1 matches at 11 bases. The CDR3 is 15 amino acids. Germline V gives CDR1 SGHTA, CDR2 FQGNSA. Trimming removed 3 bases from V and 4 bases from J; junction bases left unmatched: 4. The CDR3: CASSLDRGRGTEAFF. The CDR3 DNA follows: TGTGCCAGCAGCTTGGACAGGGGGCGAGGCACTGAAGCTTTCTTT.

This clone appeared a single time. This chain uses TRBV9 with TRBJ2-3; 12 bases are shared with TRBD2. The germline V gene encodes CDR1 SGDLS and CDR2 YYNGEE. The CDR3 consists of 16 residues. Trimming at V came to 4 bases and at J to 0 bases, leaving 3 bases not matched to a gene. CDR3 nucleotides: TGTGCCAGCAGCCCCGGGACTAGCGGGAGCACAGATACGCAGTATTTT. The encoded protein is CASSPGTSGSTDTQYF.

The chain links TRBV6-5 to TRBJ2-7, with 11 nucleotides matching TRBD2. The CDR3 has 15 amino acids. Per the germline V gene, CDR1 is MNHEY and CDR2 is SVGAGI. The J segment lost 0 bases and the V segment lost 8 bases, leaving 6 bases of the junction unmatched. The CDR3 nucleotides read TGTGCCAGCGGAACTAGCGGGGGAAGCTCCTACGAGCAGTACTTC. It specifies CASGTSGGSSYEQYF.

The chain has TRBV19 and TRBJ2-1, with 11 nucleotides matching TRBD2. The CDR3 is made up of 16 amino acids. CDR1 and CDR2 from the germline V gene are LNHDA and SQIVND (reference sequence). Trimming at V came to 7 bases and at J to 0 bases, leaving 5 bases not matched to a gene. In DNA form, the CDR3 reads TGTGCCAGTACCGCACTAGCGGGGGCCTCCTACAATGAGCAGTTCTTC. Translating gives CASTALAGASYNEQFF.

The rearrangement links TRBV27 to TRBJ2-7, with 10 bases that match TRBD1. This CDR3 comprises 13 residues. The germline V gene encodes CDR1 MNHEY and CDR2 SMNVEV (reference sequence). After removal of 5 bases from V and 4 bases from J, the junction contained 2 bases not matched to a gene. The CDR3 protein is CASSQDRGYEQYF. The CDR3 nucleotides are TGTGCCAGCAGTCAGGACAGGGGGTACGAGCAGTACTTC.

V gene TRBV4-3 combines with J gene TRBJ2-5, with 14 positions matching TRBD2. The CDR3 runs 16 residues. Germline loops: CDR1 LGHNA, CDR2 YSLEER. J lost 5 bases, V lost 4 bases, and 6 bases had no gene match. CDR3 protein: CASSPRLAGGVETQYF. CDR3 in DNA: TGCGCCAGCAGCCCGAGACTAGCGGGGGGGGTTGAGACCCAGTACTTC.

This chain uses TRBV5-4 with TRBJ2-1; 9 positions agree with TRBD1. The trim removed 0 bases at V and 4 bases at J, leaving 8 bases unmatched. The CDR3 covers 17 residues. CDR1 and CDR2 from the germline V gene are SGHNT and YYREEE (reference sequence). The CDR3 DNA reads TGTGCCAGCAGCTTGGGCCAAACAGGGGGCATTTACAATGAGCAGTTCTTC. This gives the protein CASSLGQTGGIYNEQFF.

This sequence joins TRBV29-1 and TRBJ2-7, with a weak D call TRBD2 (5 bases). Looked up from germline, CDR1 is SQVTM and CDR2 is ANQGSEA. The CDR3 extends over 14 amino acids. V was clipped by 1 base and J by 3 bases, with 13 bases between them. CDR3 amino acids: CSVEVTSGNYEQYF. Here the CDR3 DNA reads TGCAGCGTTGAAGTAACCAGCGGCAACTACGAGCAGTACTTC.